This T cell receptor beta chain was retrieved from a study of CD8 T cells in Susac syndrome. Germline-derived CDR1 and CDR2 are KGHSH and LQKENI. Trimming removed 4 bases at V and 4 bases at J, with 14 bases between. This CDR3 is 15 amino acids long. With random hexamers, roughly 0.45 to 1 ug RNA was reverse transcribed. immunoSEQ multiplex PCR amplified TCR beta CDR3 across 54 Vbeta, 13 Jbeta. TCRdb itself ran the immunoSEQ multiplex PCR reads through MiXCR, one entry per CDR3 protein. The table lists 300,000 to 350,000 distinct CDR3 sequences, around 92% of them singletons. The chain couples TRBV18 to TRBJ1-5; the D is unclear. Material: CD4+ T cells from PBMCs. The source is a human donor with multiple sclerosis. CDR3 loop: CASSHTSDGNQPQHF. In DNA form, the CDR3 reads TGTGCCAGCTCACACACTTCGGACGGTAATCAGCCCCAGCATTTT.